Listed below are T cell receptor beta chains from one sample, sequenced in a study of post-analysis software for immune sequencing data. TCRdb reprocessed the PCR reads with MiXCR, giving one entry per CDR3 protein. Found here are around 770,000 distinct CDR3 sequences, just over 45% of them singletons; the top ten hold around 4.7%. Input material: blood. The source of these receptors is a girl aged 10-17 years with multiple sclerosis. Each CDR3 is given with its conserved first and last residue. A D gene is named only where the DNA matches it firmly. For some rows the clone size is stated as once, few or many, or as a class when expanded; others skip it.

size: once
D: TRBD2
J: TRBJ2-1
V: TRBV5-1
DNA: TGCGCCAGCAGCTGGAGGACTAGCGGGAGGGATGTGAGCTCCTACAATGAGCAGTTCTTC
CDR3: CASSWRTSGRDVSSYNEQFF

size: few
D: NA
J: TRBJ2-1
V: TRBV10-3
DNA: TGTGCCATCAGTGAGTCGACCACCCTGCTCGAACCGTTCTTC
CDR3: CAISESTTLLEPFF

size: NA
D: TRBD1
J: TRBJ2-7
V: TRBV6-5
DNA: TGTGCCAGCACTAGCCGGGACAGGGGCTACGAGCAGTACTTC
CDR3: CASTSRDRGYEQYF

size: NA
D: TRBD2
J: TRBJ2-7
V: TRBV5-1
DNA: TGCGCCAGCAGCTTGGAACTAGCGGGGAGCGCCTACGAGCAGTACTTC
CDR3: CASSLELAGSAYEQYF

size: few
D: TRBD2
J: TRBJ2-1
V: TRBV4-3
DNA: TGCGCCAGCAGCCAAGACCCTAGCGGGAGATACAATGAGCAGTTCTTC
CDR3: CASSQDPSGRYNEQFF

size: NA
D: NA
J: TRBJ2-3
V: TRBV14
DNA: TGTGCCAGCAGCCAAGCGGACTACGGTGCAGCTACGCAGTATTTT
CDR3: CASSQADYGAATQYF

size: NA
D: NA
J: TRBJ2-1
V: TRBV7-7
DNA: TGTGCCAGCAGCGTATCAGGGGGGAGCTCCGATGAGCAGTTCTTC
CDR3: CASSVSGGSSDEQFF

size: NA
D: TRBD2
J: TRBJ2-1
V: TRBV15
DNA: TGTGCCACCAGCAGAGATCGTTTAGCGGGAGACACTCGGTTCTTC
CDR3: CATSRDRLAGDTRFF

size: NA
D: NA
J: TRBJ1-2
V: TRBV4-2
DNA: TGTGCCAGCAGCCAGGTGGGGGGACCGGGCTATGGCTACACCTTC
CDR3: CASSQVGGPGYGYTF

size: NA
D: NA
J: TRBJ2-1
V: TRBV5-1
DNA: TGCGCCAGCAGCTGGGAAGGGAGCGACAATGAGCAGTTCTTC
CDR3: CASSWEGSDNEQFF

size: NA
D: TRBD2
J: TRBJ2-1
V: TRBV6-2/TRBV6-3
DNA: TGTGCCAGCAGTCCCAGGCTAGCGGGAGGGTTGAATAATGAGCAGTTCTTC
CDR3: CASSPRLAGGLNNEQFF

size: NA
D: NA
J: TRBJ1-1
V: TRBV7-8
DNA: TGTGCCAGCAGCTTAGCGACAGAAATTATGTACACTGAAGCTTTCTTT
CDR3: CASSLATEIMYTEAFF

size: few
D: NA
J: TRBJ2-6
V: TRBV6-5
DNA: TGTGCCAGCAGTTACTCGGTGTTGGGAGGCTCTGGGGCCAACGTCCTGACTTTC
CDR3: CASSYSVLGGSGANVLTF

size: NA
D: TRBD2
J: TRBJ2-4
V: TRBV6-5
DNA: TGTGCCAGCAGTTACGGGCGCGGGGGGCCCAAAAACATTCAGTACTTC
CDR3: CASSYGRGGPKNIQYF

size: NA
D: NA
J: TRBJ2-7
V: TRBV7-9
DNA: TGTGCCAGCAGCTTGCAGGACCATTCCTACGAGCAGTACTTC
CDR3: CASSLQDHSYEQYF

size: NA
D: NA
J: TRBJ2-7
V: TRBV20-1
DNA: TGCAGTGGGGCAGGGGCGGGAGTCACCTACGAGCAGTACTTC
CDR3: CSGAGAGVTYEQYF

size: NA
D: TRBD1
J: TRBJ1-5
V: TRBV27
DNA: TGTGCCAGCAGCTGGGGGGGACAGCGCAATCAGCCCCAGCATTTT
CDR3: CASSWGGQRNQPQHF